The clone carrying this T cell receptor (beta chain) was seen a handful of times. Its antigen is undetermined. The entry originates in a study of T cell repertoires in cytomegalovirus infection. For the study at large: An indication of both CMV infection and matching HLA type came from public TCR beta signatures.

Study-level results: In two of eight donors, the top clonotype was HLA-C-restricted CMV-specific.

In TCRdb, the reads were re-called with MiXCR into one record per CDR3 protein. The sample includes roughly 990,000 distinct CDR3 sequences, under 40% of them seen just once. The length of the CDR3 is 16 residues. Trimming shortened V by 4 bases and J by 5 bases, and 20 bases separated the two germline ends. V gene TRBV12-3 or TRBV12-4 combines with J gene TRBJ2-5; perhaps TRBD2 as D (6 bases). Sequenced here: cultured CD8+ T cells from PBMCs, sampled from culture after CMV antigen stimulation. This receptor was taken from a human donor in good health (CMV status not recorded). Some clones in this sample may be carry-over from other donors' samples. The CDR3 protein is CASSSFLRDFGETQYF. Written as DNA, the CDR3 is TGTGCCAGCAGTTCTTTTCTACGGGACTTCGGGGAGACCCAGTACTTC.